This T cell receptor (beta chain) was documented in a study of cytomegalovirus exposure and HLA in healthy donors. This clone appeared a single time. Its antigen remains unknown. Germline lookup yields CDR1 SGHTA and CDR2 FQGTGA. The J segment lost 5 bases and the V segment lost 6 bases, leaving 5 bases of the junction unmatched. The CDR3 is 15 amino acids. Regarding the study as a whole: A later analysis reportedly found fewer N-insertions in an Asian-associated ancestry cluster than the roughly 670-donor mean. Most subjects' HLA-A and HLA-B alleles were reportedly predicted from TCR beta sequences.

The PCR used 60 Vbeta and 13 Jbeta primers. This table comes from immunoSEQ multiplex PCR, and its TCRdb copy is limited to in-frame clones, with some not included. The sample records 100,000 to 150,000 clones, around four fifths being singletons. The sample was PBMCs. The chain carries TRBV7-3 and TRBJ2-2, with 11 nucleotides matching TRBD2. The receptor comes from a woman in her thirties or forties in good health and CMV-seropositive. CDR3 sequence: CASSPTSGTTGELFF. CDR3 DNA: TGTGCCAGCAGTCCGACTAGCGGGACAACCGGGGAGCTGTTTTTT. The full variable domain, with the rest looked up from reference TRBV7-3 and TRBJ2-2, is GAGVSQTPSNKVTEKGKYVELRCDPISGHTALYWYRQSLGQGPEFLIYFQGTGAADDSGLPNDRFFAVRPEGSVSTLKIQRTERGDSAVYLCASSPTSGTTGELFFGEGSRLTVL.